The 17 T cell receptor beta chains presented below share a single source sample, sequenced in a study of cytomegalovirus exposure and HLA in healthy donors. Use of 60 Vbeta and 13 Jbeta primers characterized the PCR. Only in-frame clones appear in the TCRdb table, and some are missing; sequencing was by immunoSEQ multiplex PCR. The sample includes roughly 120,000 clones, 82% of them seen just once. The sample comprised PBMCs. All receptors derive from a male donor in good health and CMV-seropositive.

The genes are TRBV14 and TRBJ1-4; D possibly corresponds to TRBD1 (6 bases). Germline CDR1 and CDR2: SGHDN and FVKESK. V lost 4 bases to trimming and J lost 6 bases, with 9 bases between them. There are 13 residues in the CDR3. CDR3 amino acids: CASSLGTHEKLFF. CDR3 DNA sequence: TGTGCCAGCAGCCTAGGGACACATGAAAAACTGTTTTTT.

CDR3 amino acids: CASSLTGAVSSYEQYF. CDR3 sequence (DNA): TGTGCCAGTAGTCTTACAGGGGCGGTGAGCTCCTACGAGCAGTACTTC. The V call is TRBV19, the J call TRBJ2-7; 7 bases map to TRBD1. The CDR3 runs 16 residues. The germline CDR1 and CDR2 sequences are LNHDA and SQIVND (reference sequence). The V segment lost 5 bases and the J segment 0 bases; nucleotides outside the gene matches: 10.

This CDR3 is CASSLAAPLRDEQYF. CDR3 coding DNA: TGTGCCAGCAGCTTAGCTGCCCCCCTGAGGGACGAGCAGTACTTC. The chain employs TRBV7-6 and TRBJ2-7; possible D gene TRBD2, 5 bases. The germline gives CDR1 SGHVS, CDR2 FNYEAQ. The CDR3 covers 15 residues. V dropped 0 bases and J dropped 5 bases, with 14 bases sitting between them.

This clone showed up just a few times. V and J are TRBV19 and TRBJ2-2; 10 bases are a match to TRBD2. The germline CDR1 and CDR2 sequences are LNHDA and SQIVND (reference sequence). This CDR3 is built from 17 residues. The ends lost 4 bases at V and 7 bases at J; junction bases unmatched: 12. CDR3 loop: CASSTQSGRAFFGELFF. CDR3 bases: TGTGCCAGTAGTACTCAAAGCGGGAGGGCCTTTTTCGGGGAGCTGTTTTTT.

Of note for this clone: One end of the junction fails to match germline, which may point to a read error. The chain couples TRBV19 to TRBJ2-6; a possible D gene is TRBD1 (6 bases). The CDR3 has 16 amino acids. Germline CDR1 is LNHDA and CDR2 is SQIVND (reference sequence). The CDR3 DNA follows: TGTGCCAGTAGAACGACTTCAGGGGCTGGGGCCAACGGCCTGACTTTC. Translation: CASRTTSGAGANGLTF. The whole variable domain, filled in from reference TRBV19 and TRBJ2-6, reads DGGITQSPKYLFRKEGQNVTLSCEQNLNHDAMYWYRQDPGQGLRLIYYSQIVNDFQKGDIAEGYSVSREKKESFPLTVTSAQKNPTAFYLCASRTTSGAGANGLTFGAGSRLTVL.

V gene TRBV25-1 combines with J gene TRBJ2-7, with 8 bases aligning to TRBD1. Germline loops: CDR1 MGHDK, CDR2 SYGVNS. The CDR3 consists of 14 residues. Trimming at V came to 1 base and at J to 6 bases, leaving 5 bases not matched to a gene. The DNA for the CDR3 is TGTGCCAGCAGTGAATCCGGGACAGGCGTCGAGCAGTACTTC. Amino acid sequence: CASSESGTGVEQYF.

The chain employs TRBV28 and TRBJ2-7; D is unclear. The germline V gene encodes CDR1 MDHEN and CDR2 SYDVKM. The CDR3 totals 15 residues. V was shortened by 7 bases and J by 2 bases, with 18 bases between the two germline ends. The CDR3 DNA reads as TGTGCCAGCACCTATTCAGCGCTCGAGGCCTACGAGCAGTACTTC. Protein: CASTYSALEAYEQYF. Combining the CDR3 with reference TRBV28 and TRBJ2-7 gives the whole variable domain DVKVTQSSRYLVKRTGEKVFLECVQDMDHENMFWYRQDPGLGLRLIYFSYDVKMKEKGDIPEGYSVSREKKERFSLILESASTNQTSMYLCASTYSALEAYEQYFGPGTRLTVT.

In DNA form, the CDR3 reads TGCAGCGTGGGGACTAGCGGGAGGGCAAGGGAGCAGTACTTC. Translated, it gives CSVGTSGRAREQYF. The chain couples TRBV29-1 to TRBJ2-7; TRBD2 matches at 16 bases. The V gene end was trimmed by 6 bases and the J gene end by 7 bases; junction bases not matched to a gene: 6. CDR1 and CDR2 (germline): SQVTM, ANQGSEA. CDR3 length: 14 residues.

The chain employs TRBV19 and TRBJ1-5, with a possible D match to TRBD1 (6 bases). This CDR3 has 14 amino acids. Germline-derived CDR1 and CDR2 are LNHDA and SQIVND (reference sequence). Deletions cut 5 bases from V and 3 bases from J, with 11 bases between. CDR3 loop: CASSLRDTNQPQHF. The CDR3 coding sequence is TGTGCCAGTAGTCTCCGGGACACCAATCAGCCCCAGCATTTT. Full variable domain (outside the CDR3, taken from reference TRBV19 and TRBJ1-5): DGGITQSPKYLFRKEGQNVTLSCEQNLNHDAMYWYRQDPGQGLRLIYYSQIVNDFQKGDIAEGYSVSREKKESFPLTVTSAQKNPTAFYLCASSLRDTNQPQHFGDGTRLSIL.

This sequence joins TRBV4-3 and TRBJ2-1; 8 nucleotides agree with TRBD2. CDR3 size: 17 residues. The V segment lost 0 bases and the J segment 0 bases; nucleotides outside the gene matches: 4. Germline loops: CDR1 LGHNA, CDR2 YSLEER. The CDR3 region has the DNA TGCGCCAGCAGCCAAGAATTGGGACTAGACTCCTACAATGAGCAGTTCTTC. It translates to CASSQELGLDSYNEQFF.

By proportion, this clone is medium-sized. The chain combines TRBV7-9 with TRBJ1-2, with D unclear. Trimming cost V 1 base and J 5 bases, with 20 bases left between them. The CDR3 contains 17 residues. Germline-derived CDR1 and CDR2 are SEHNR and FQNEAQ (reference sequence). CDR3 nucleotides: TGTGCCAGCAGCTTAGGTTATGAGCCCCTTGCTAGATATGGCTACACCTTC. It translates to CASSLGYEPLARYGYTF.

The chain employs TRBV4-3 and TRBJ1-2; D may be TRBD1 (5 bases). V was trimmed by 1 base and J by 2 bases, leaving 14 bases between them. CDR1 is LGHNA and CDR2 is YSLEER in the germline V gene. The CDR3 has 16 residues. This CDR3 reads CASSQGLGGGNYGYTF. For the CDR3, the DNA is TGCGCCAGCAGCCAAGGTCTGGGGGGGGGAAACTATGGCTACACCTTC.

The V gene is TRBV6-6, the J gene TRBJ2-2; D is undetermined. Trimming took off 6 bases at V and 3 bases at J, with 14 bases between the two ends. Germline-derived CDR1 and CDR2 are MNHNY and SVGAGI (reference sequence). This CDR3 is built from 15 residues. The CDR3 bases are TGTGCCAGCAGCCGCCCCGCGAGAGACACCGGGGAGCTGTTTTTT. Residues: CASSRPARDTGELFF.

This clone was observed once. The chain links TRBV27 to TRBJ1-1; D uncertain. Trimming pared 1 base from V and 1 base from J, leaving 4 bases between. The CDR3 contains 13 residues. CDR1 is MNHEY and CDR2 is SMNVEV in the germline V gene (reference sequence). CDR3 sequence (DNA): TGTGCCAGCAGTTTATATCAGAACACTGAAGCTTTCTTT. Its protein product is CASSLYQNTEAFF.

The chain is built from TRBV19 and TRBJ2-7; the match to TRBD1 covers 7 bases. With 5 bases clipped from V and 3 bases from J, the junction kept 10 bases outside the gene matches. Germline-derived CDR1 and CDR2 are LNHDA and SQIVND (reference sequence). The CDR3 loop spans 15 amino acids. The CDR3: CASSAPGTANYEQYF. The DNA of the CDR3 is TGTGCCAGTAGTGCACCCGGGACAGCGAACTACGAGCAGTACTTC.

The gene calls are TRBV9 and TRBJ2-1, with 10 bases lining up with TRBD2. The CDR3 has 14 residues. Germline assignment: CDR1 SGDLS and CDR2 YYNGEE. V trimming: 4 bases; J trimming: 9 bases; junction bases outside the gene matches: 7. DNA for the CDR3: TGTGCCAGCAGCTCCGGGACTAGCGTTGGTGAGCAGTTCTTC. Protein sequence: CASSSGTSVGEQFF.

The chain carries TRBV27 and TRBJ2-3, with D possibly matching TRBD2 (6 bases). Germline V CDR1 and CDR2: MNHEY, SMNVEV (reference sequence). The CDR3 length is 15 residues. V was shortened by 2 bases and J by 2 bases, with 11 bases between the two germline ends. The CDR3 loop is CASSLGAGSTDTQYF. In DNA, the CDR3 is TGTGCCAGCAGTTTAGGGGCGGGATCCACAGATACGCAGTATTTT.